This TCR beta chain was recovered during a study of blood T cell repertoires in COVID-19. Study in general: Some COVID-19 samples were acute and others convalescent; all came from the United States, Italy and Spain. Nucleic acid was either cDNA or gDNA, and it came from T cells, B-cell-depleted T cells, or PBMCs.

Per the study methods: Amplification of reference gene primers provided the estimated nucleated cell counts. TCRdb's table, derived via immunoSEQ multiplex PCR, lists solely in-frame clones and lacks some. V and J calls and clone size follow that table, whereas D and trimming were derived from the DNA. This sample has a few hundred thousand clones, with about 85% found just once. There are 16 residues in the CDR3. Trimming left V 4 bases short and J 5 bases short, with 20 bases between. Germline V gives CDR1 SEHNR, CDR2 FQNEAQ (reference sequence). This clonotype was obtained from a man under 40 who had recovered from COVID-19. V and J are TRBV7-9 and TRBJ1-1, with a possible D match to TRBD1 (6 bases). Sequences were obtained from peripheral blood. CDR3 residues: CASSSSNEQGRTEAFF. The DNA of the CDR3 is TGTGCCAGCAGCTCCTCGAATGAACAGGGAAGAACTGAAGCTTTCTTT.